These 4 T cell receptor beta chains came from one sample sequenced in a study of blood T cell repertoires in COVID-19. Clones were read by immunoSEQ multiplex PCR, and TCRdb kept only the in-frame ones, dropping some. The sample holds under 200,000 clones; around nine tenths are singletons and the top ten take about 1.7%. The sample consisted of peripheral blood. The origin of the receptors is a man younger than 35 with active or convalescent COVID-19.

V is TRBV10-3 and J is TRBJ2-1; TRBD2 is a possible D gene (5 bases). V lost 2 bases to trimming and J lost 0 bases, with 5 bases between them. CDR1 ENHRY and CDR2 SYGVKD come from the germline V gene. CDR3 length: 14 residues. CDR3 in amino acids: CAISEGSSYNEQFF. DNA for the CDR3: TGTGCCATCAGTGAGGGGAGCTCCTACAATGAGCAGTTCTTC.

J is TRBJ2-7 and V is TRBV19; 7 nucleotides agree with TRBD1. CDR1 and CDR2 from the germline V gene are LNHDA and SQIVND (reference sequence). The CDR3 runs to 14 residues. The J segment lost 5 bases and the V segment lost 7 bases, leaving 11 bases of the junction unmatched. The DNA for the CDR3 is TGTGCCAGTACCCCGGGACAGCTGTACCACGAGCAGTACTTC. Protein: CASTPGQLYHEQYF. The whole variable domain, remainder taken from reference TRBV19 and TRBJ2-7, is DGGITQSPKYLFRKEGQNVTLSCEQNLNHDAMYWYRQDPGQGLRLIYYSQIVNDFQKGDIAEGYSVSREKKESFPLTVTSAQKNPTAFYLCASTPGQLYHEQYFGPGTRLTVT.

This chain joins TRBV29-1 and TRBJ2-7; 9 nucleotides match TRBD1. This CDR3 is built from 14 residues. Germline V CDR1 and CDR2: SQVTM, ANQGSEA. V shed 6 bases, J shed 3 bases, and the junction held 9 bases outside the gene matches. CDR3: CSVTEGTGNYEQYF. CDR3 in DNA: TGCAGCGTAACCGAGGGGACAGGGAACTACGAGCAGTACTTC.

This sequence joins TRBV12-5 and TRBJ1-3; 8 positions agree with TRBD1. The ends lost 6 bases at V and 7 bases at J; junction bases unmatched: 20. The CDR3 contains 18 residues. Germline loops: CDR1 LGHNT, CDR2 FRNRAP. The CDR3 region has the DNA TGTGCTAGTGGCCGGGGCTACGGACAGGGAAATATGGGTAACACCATATATTTT. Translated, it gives CASGRGYGQGNMGNTIYF.